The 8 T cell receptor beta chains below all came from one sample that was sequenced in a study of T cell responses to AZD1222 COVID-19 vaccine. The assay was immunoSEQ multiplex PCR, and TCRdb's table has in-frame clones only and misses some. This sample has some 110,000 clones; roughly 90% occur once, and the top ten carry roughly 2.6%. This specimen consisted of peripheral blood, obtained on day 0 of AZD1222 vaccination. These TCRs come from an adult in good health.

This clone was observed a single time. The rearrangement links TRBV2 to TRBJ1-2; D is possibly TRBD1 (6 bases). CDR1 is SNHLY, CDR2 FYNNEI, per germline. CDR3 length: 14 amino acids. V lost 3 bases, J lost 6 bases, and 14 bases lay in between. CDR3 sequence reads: CASSERGASHGYTF. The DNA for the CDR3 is TGTGCCAGCAGTGAGCGGGGGGCGAGCCATGGCTACACCTTC.

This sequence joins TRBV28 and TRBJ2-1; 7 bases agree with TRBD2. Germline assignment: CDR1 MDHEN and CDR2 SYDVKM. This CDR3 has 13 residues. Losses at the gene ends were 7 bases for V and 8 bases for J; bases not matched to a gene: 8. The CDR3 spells CASNGGERDEQFF. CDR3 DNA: TGTGCCAGCAATGGGGGGGAGAGGGATGAGCAGTTCTTC.

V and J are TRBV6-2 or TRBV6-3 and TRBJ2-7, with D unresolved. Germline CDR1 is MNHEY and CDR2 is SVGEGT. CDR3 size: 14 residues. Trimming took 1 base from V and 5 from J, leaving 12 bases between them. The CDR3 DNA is TGTGCCAGCAGTTACTTGGGGATCGAGAACGAGCAGTACTTC. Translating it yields CASSYLGIENEQYF.

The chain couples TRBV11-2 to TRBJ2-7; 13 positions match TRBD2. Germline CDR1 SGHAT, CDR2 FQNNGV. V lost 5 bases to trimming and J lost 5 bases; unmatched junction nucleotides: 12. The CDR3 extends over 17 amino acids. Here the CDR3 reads CASSLSTSGRIVDEQYF. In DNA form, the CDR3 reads TGTGCCAGCAGCCTCTCGACTAGCGGGAGGATCGTCGACGAGCAGTACTTC.

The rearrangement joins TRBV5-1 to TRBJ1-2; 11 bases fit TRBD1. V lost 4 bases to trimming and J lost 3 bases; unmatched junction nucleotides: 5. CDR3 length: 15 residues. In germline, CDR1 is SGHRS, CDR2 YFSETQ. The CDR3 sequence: CASSTGQGAYYGYTF. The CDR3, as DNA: TGCGCCAGCAGCACCGGACAGGGGGCGTACTATGGCTACACCTTC.

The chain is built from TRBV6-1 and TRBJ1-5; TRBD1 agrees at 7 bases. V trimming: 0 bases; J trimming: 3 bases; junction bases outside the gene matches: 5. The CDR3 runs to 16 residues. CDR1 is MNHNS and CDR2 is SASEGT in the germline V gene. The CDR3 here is CASSEAITGDNQPQHF. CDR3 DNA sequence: TGTGCCAGCAGTGAAGCGATTACAGGGGACAATCAGCCCCAGCATTTT.

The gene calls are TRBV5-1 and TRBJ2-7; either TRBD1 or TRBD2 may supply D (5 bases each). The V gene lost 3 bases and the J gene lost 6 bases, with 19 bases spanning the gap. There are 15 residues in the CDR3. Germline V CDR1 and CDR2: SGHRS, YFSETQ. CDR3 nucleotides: TGCGCCAGCAGCTCTACCGGGACGGTTAATCTCGAGCAGTACTTC. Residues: CASSSTGTVNLEQYF.

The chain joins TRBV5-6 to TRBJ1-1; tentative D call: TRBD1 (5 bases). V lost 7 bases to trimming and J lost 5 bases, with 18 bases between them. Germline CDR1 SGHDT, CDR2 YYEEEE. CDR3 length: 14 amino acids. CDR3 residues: CASSLAAGRTEAFF. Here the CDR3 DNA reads TGTGCCAGCTCCCTTGCGGCGGGGCGGACTGAAGCTTTCTTT. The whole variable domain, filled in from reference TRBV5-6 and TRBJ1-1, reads DAGVTQSPTHLIKTRGQQVTLRCSPKSGHDTVSWYQQALGQGPQFIFQYYEEEERQRGNFPDRFSGHQFPNYSSELNVNALLLGDSALYLCASSLAAGRTEAFFGQGTRLTVV.